The 19 T cell receptor beta chains given below trace back to one sample, sequenced in a study of blood T cell repertoires in COVID-19 (dated by TCRdb to about 2020). Receptor libraries were prepared by the immunoSEQ multiplex PCR assay. TCRdb carries this immuneACCESS record with in-frame sequences only. Its versions omit some clonotypes, under half of them owing to an unresolved V gene in the studies checked, with the rest unexplained. The sample records 40,000 to 55,000 clones, roughly 91% of which are singletons. Over 25% of the sample belongs to the ten largest clones. Sequencing input: peripheral blood. These TCRs come from a human donor in a cohort sampled during active COVID-19.

The J gene is TRBJ2-3, the V gene TRBV9; 7 positions match TRBD2. Germline V gene data show CDR1 as SGDLS and CDR2 as YYNGEE. The V segment lost 0 bases and the J segment 3 bases; nucleotides outside the gene matches: 4. This CDR3 has 15 amino acids. CDR3 loop: CASSVGLASTDTQYF. The DNA of the CDR3 is TGTGCCAGCAGCGTAGGACTAGCAAGTACAGATACGCAGTATTTT.

This chain's CDR3 is CASSLGGLGRDTQYF. Written as DNA, the CDR3 is TGTGCCAGCAGCTTAGGGGGACTAGGCAGAGATACGCAGTATTTT. J is TRBJ2-3 and V is TRBV7-2; TRBD2 aligns across 8 bases. Trimming at V came to 1 base and at J to 5 bases, leaving 5 bases not matched to a gene. The germline V gene encodes CDR1 SGHTA and CDR2 FQGNSA. There are 15 residues in the CDR3.

This sequence joins TRBV10-3 and TRBJ1-1; 7 bases line up with TRBD1. The ends lost 10 bases at V and 0 bases at J; junction bases unmatched: 2. CDR1 ENHRY and CDR2 SYGVKD come from the germline V gene. This CDR3 comprises 12 residues. The chain's CDR3 is CATGTVNTEAFF. In DNA form, the CDR3 reads TGTGCCACCGGGACAGTGAACACTGAAGCTTTCTTT.

The rearrangement uses TRBV23-1 and TRBJ2-7; D possibly uses TRBD1 or TRBD2 (6 bases each). TRBV23-1 is an ORF, and what it does is uncertain. This CDR3 comprises 12 residues. V was trimmed by 10 bases and J by 3 bases, leaving 13 bases between them. The CDR3 nucleotides read TGCGCCAACAGGGAGGTTGGCTACGAGCAGTACTTC. Amino acid sequence: CANREVGYEQYF.

The chain couples TRBV6-5 to TRBJ1-5; 9 positions agree with TRBD1. Germline CDR1 reads MNHEY; CDR2 reads SVGAGI. V lost 7 bases and J lost 6; bases outside the gene matches: 7. The CDR3 is 14 amino acids. For the CDR3, the DNA is TGTGCCAGCACCCTTGGACAGGGGTCTCAGCCCCAGCATTTT. Amino acids: CASTLGQGSQPQHF.

V usage is TRBV30 and J usage is TRBJ1-1, with a tentative D call TRBD1 (5 bases). This CDR3 spans 13 amino acids. CDR1 is GTSNPN and CDR2 is SVGIG in the germline V gene (reference sequence). Between the trimmed V and J ends, which lost 2 bases and 8 bases, there was a span of 15 bases. The CDR3 nucleotides are TGTGCCTGGAGTCTTATGACAGCAACCGAAGCTTTCTTT. Translation gives CAWSLMTATEAFF.

The chain carries TRBV10-3 and TRBJ2-3; 7 positions agree with TRBD1. J was trimmed by 2 bases and V by 6 bases; bases with no gene match: 5. The CDR3 runs to 14 residues. Germline V gene sequence: CDR1 ENHRY, CDR2 SYGVKD. The CDR3 DNA is TGTGCCATCAGCCTGGGACAGATCACAGATACGCAGTATTTT. As protein: CAISLGQITDTQYF.

This clone was seen a few times. V and J are TRBV7-2 and TRBJ1-5, with 10 bases matching TRBD1. Germline V CDR1 and CDR2: SGHTA, FQGNSA. The CDR3 spans 15 residues. With 3 bases clipped from V and 8 bases from J, the junction kept 7 bases outside the gene matches. This CDR3 is CASSLTGGAREPQHF. DNA for the CDR3: TGTGCCAGCAGCTTGACAGGGGGCGCGAGGGAGCCCCAGCATTTT.

The chain recombines TRBV5-1 with TRBJ2-3; TRBD2 aligns across 11 bases. This CDR3 comprises 15 residues. Unmatched junction bases numbered 2, after V lost 3 bases and J lost 2 bases. The germline V gene has CDR1 SGHRS and CDR2 YFSETQ. CDR3 sequence reads: CASSSGLADTDTQYF. CDR3 sequence (DNA): TGCGCCAGCAGCTCGGGACTAGCGGACACAGATACGCAGTATTTT.

The V call is TRBV6-2 or TRBV6-3, the J call TRBJ2-4; 9 bases are shared with TRBD1. The V gene's germline CDR1 is MNHEY and CDR2 SVGEGT. Germline trimming cut 0 bases from V and 9 bases from J; bases unmatched to any gene: 3. This CDR3 comprises 14 residues. Written as DNA, the CDR3 is TGTGCCAGCAGTTACTCGGACAGGGGTCCCATTCAGTACTTC. Amino acids: CASSYSDRGPIQYF.

The rearrangement joins TRBV7-2 to TRBJ2-7; TRBD1 matches 11 bases. Trimming removed 9 bases from V and 5 bases from J; junction bases left unmatched: 9. Per germline, CDR1 SGHTA and CDR2 FQGNSA. This CDR3 is 14 amino acids long. CDR3 in DNA: TGTGCCAGGGGGACCGGGACAGGGGGTAACGAGCAGTACGTC. The encoded protein is CARGTGTGGNEQYV.

The chain carries TRBV5-1 and TRBJ2-3, with 11 bases identical to TRBD2. Germline loops: CDR1 SGHRS, CDR2 YFSETQ. V trimming: 5 bases; J trimming: 0 bases; junction bases outside the gene matches: 5. This CDR3 region has 16 residues. This chain's CDR3 is CASSFLAGGSTDTQYF. CDR3 bases: TGCGCCAGCAGTTTCCTAGCGGGGGGAAGCACAGATACGCAGTATTTT.

The chain links TRBV7-2 to TRBJ2-5, with 10 bases that match TRBD1. The ends lost 5 bases at V and 5 bases at J; junction bases unmatched: 11. CDR3 size: 16 residues. CDR1 and CDR2 from the germline V gene are SGHTA and FQGNSA. CDR3 nucleotides: TGTGCCAGCAGCCCTCGACAGGGGGCCTTCGGGGAGACCCAGTACTTC. Residues: CASSPRQGAFGETQYF.

The V call is TRBV7-9, the J call TRBJ1-3; D perhaps matches TRBD1 (6 bases). The CDR3 covers 18 residues. Germline CDR1 reads SEHNR; CDR2 reads FQNEAQ (reference sequence). V was pared by 1 base and J by 0 bases, with 16 bases between. The CDR3 spells CASSLGPGVLASGNTIYF. The CDR3 DNA sequence: TGTGCCAGCAGCTTAGGCCCAGGGGTTCTCGCCTCTGGAAACACCATATATTTT.

V is TRBV7-9 and J is TRBJ2-1, with 11 bases identical to TRBD2. This CDR3 has 16 amino acids. J gave up 8 bases and V 3 bases, and 9 bases lay outside the gene matches. Per the germline V gene, CDR1 is SEHNR and CDR2 is FQNEAQ (reference sequence). CDR3 region: CASSFNSGRARDEQFF. CDR3 bases: TGTGCCAGCAGCTTTAATAGCGGGAGGGCCCGAGATGAGCAGTTCTTC.

This clone occurred once. The chain combines TRBV10-2 with TRBJ1-5; 7 positions agree with TRBD1. Trimming took 6 bases from V and 2 from J; bases not matched to a gene: 4. The CDR3 totals 14 residues. Germline V CDR1 and CDR2: WSHSY, SAAADI. The CDR3 sequence: CASRFGQGNQPQHF. Written as DNA, the CDR3 is TGCGCCAGCAGATTCGGACAGGGCAATCAGCCCCAGCATTTT.

This chain uses TRBV3-1 (or the pseudogene TRBV3-2) with TRBJ2-7; 9 positions agree with TRBD1. The J segment lost 5 bases and the V segment lost 5 bases, leaving 13 bases of the junction unmatched. This CDR3 has 16 amino acids. Germline-derived CDR1 and CDR2 are LGHDT and YNNKEL (reference sequence). Written as DNA, the CDR3 is TGTGCCAGCAGCATAAGGACCGGGACAGGGTCCAACGAGCAGTACTTC. Translation gives CASSIRTGTGSNEQYF.

The genes are TRBV27 and TRBJ2-3; D is unclear. Germline lookup yields CDR1 MNHEY and CDR2 SMNVEV (reference sequence). The V gene lost 3 bases and the J gene lost 4 bases, with 11 bases spanning the gap. This CDR3 is 14 amino acids long. CDR3 sequence: CASSLIPVPDTQYF. CDR3 DNA sequence: TGTGCCAGCAGTTTGATCCCGGTCCCAGATACGCAGTATTTT.

The chain links TRBV13 to TRBJ2-5; TRBD2 aligns across 13 bases. The trim removed 3 bases at V and 9 bases at J, leaving 7 bases unmatched. Germline V CDR1 and CDR2: PRHDT, FYEKMQ (reference sequence). The CDR3 loop spans 15 amino acids. CDR3 DNA: TGTGCCAGCAGCTTGACTAGCGGGGGGACCCGGGCCCAGTACTTC. Its protein is CASSLTSGGTRAQYF.